One and the same sample provided the 21 T cell receptor beta chains below, sequenced in a study (dated by TCRdb to about 2016). Library method: RT-PCR. This sample was sequenced with an Illumina MiSeq. TCRdb handled the public reads itself, with Q25 trimming in fastp and clone calling in MiXCR, and kept productive beta chains. Here each entry gathers all rows of one CDR3 protein and keeps the most common genes and DNA. This sample gives about 700,000 distinct CDR3 sequences in total; approximately 14% of them show up just once. Just over 3.5% of the sample goes to the ten largest clones. Input material: memory CD4+ T cells from blood. Receptors originate from a female donor in good health, serving as a healthy control.

This clonotype was found a few times. The chain is built from TRBV3-1 and TRBJ1-1; 11 nucleotides agree with TRBD1. From germline, CDR1 is LGHDT and CDR2 YNNKEL (reference sequence). After removal of 3 bases from V and 4 bases from J, the junction contained 1 base not matched to a gene. The CDR3 is 14 amino acids. CDR3 sequence (DNA): TGTGCCAGCAGCCATGGGACAGGGGGCACTGAAGCTTTCTTT. It specifies CASSHGTGGTEAFF.

This clonotype was observed a few times. The chain has TRBV5-6 and TRBJ1-1; a possible D gene is TRBD1 (6 bases). Germline values: CDR1 SGHDT, CDR2 YYEEEE. Trimming left V 4 bases short and J 1 base short, with 11 bases between. CDR3 length equals 14 residues. The CDR3 protein is CASSDGQWNTEAFF. The CDR3 DNA sequence: TGTGCCAGCAGCGACGGACAGTGGAACACTGAAGCTTTCTTT.

The chain combines TRBV3-1 with TRBJ2-7; D uncertain. Per germline, CDR1 LGHDT and CDR2 YNNKEL (reference sequence). V lost 3 bases and J 5 bases, leaving 5 bases between the germline ends. This CDR3 region has 11 residues. CDR3 coding DNA: TGTGCCAGCAGCCACATTGACGAGCAGTACTTC. The encoded protein is CASSHIDEQYF.

The chain recombines TRBV18 with TRBJ2-5; tentative D call: TRBD1 (6 bases). V was cut by 4 bases and J by 2 bases, with 11 bases left in between. The CDR3 is made up of 14 amino acids. Germline lookup yields CDR1 KGHSH and CDR2 LQKENI. CDR3 DNA: TGTGCCAGCTCACACCGGACAGAGCAAGAGACCCAGTACTTC. This codes for CASSHRTEQETQYF.

Ten or more counts support this clonotype. The V and J genes are TRBV29-1 and TRBJ1-1; D is ambiguous. Trimming took 3 bases from V and 3 from J, leaving 11 bases between them. The CDR3 consists of 13 residues. Germline V CDR1 and CDR2: SQVTM, ANQGSEA. CDR3: CSVDPSGDTEAFF. The CDR3 DNA sequence: TGCAGCGTTGACCCGTCTGGGGACACTGAAGCTTTCTTT.

This chain uses TRBV12-3 or TRBV12-4 with TRBJ1-2; 7 bases match TRBD1. This CDR3 spans 13 amino acids. After removal of 6 bases from V and 4 bases from J, the junction contained 5 bases not matched to a gene. This CDR3 reads CASRMTGSYGYTF. The CDR3 bases are TGTGCCAGCAGGATGACAGGGAGCTATGGCTACACCTTC.

The J gene is TRBJ1-2, the V gene TRBV2; a weak D match, TRBD1 (5 bases). Germline V gene data show CDR1 as SNHLY and CDR2 as FYNNEI. The V end lost 6 bases, the J end lost 3 bases, and 14 bases lay between the germline ends. The CDR3 loop spans 14 amino acids. The CDR3 sequence: CASRIGGFDYGYTF. The CDR3 bases are TGTGCCAGCAGAATTGGGGGGTTCGACTATGGCTACACCTTC.

V is TRBV7-2 and J is TRBJ2-1; a possible D gene is TRBD2 (6 bases). Between the trimmed V and J ends, which lost 1 base and 3 bases, there was a span of 13 bases. The CDR3 covers 16 residues. Germline V lookup: CDR1 SGHTA, CDR2 FQGNSA. DNA for the CDR3: TGTGCCAGCAGCTTAGTTCCGGGGAGGTTCTACAATGAGCAGTTCTTC. This translates into CASSLVPGRFYNEQFF.

This clonotype was counted between two and nine times. CDR3 amino acids: CASSSGLRGDTQYF. DNA for the CDR3: TGCGCCAGCAGCTCGGGACTCCGGGGGGATACGCAGTATTTT. V and J are TRBV5-1 and TRBJ2-3, with a weak D call TRBD2 (6 bases). V lost 3 bases to trimming and J lost 6 bases, with 14 bases between them. CDR1 is SGHRS and CDR2 is YFSETQ in the germline V gene. The CDR3 is made up of 14 amino acids.

About this clonotype: A much larger clone differs from this one at a single base, so this may be a read error. The rearrangement uses TRBV29-1 and TRBJ1-1, with D unclear. The CDR3 extends over 12 amino acids. Germline CDR1 is SQVTM and CDR2 is ANQGSEA. The CDR3 region has the DNA TGCAGGGCCGAGGAGGGGAACACTGAAGCTTTCTTT. Amino acid sequence: CRAEEGNTEAFF.

The chain joins TRBV27 to TRBJ1-6; 8 bases align to TRBD1. V lost 4 bases to trimming and J lost 9 bases; unmatched junction nucleotides: 5. Germline CDR1 reads MNHEY; CDR2 reads SMNVEV (reference sequence). This CDR3 region has 14 residues. The CDR3 region is CASSSDRVRSPLHF. The CDR3 nucleotides read TGTGCCAGCAGTTCGGACAGGGTACGTTCACCCCTCCACTTT.

This clonotype was observed a handful of times. This chain links TRBV5-1 with TRBJ2-5; TRBD1 matches 8 bases. The germline CDR1 and CDR2 sequences are SGHRS and YFSETQ. The J segment lost 4 bases and the V segment lost 3 bases, leaving 5 bases of the junction unmatched. This CDR3 spans 14 amino acids. In nucleotides, the CDR3 is TGCGCCAGCAGCTGGGGGACAGGCGGAGAGACCCAGTACTTC. Protein: CASSWGTGGETQYF.

This clonotype was counted a few times. The chain recombines TRBV28 with TRBJ2-1; 8 bases are a match to TRBD2. The CDR3 contains 15 residues. Germline CDR1 is MDHEN and CDR2 is SYDVKM. V lost 5 bases, J lost 5 bases, and 8 bases stayed unmatched. The CDR3 spells CASSETSAGDNEQFF. In DNA form, the CDR3 reads TGTGCCAGCAGTGAGACTAGCGCCGGGGACAATGAGCAGTTCTTC.

The V gene is TRBV6-5, the J gene TRBJ2-1, with 9 bases aligning to TRBD1. Germline values: CDR1 MNHEY, CDR2 SVGAGI. The CDR3 totals 15 residues. The V gene end was trimmed by 6 bases and the J gene end by 4 bases; junction bases not matched to a gene: 7. CDR3 protein: CASSDTGGPYNEQFF. The CDR3 DNA is TGTGCCAGCAGCGATACAGGGGGCCCTTACAATGAGCAGTTCTTC.

This clonotype was counted many times. V and J are TRBV6-5 and TRBJ1-5; D is unresolved. The CDR3 spans 16 residues. V was cut by 4 bases and J by 3 bases, with 16 bases left in between. CDR1 is MNHEY and CDR2 is SVGAGI in the germline V gene. CDR3 bases: TGTGCCAGCAGTTCCCTTGCGGGGATAGACAATCAGCCCCAGCATTTT. Translation gives CASSSLAGIDNQPQHF.

This clonotype came up a few times. The chain carries TRBV20-1 and TRBJ2-1; TRBD2 matches at 8 bases. This CDR3 is built from 14 residues. CDR1 is DFQATT, CDR2 SNEGSKA, per germline (reference sequence). Trimming took 6 bases from V and 8 from J; bases not matched to a gene: 12. CDR3 bases: TGCAGTGCCCCCAAAGCGGGAGTGGTCCATGAGCAGTTCTTC. Amino acid sequence: CSAPKAGVVHEQFF.

This clonotype was found many times. The V and J genes are TRBV29-1 and TRBJ1-2, with D possibly TRBD1 on 6 matching bases. V shed 4 bases and J shed 2 bases, with 20 bases lying between them. Germline values: CDR1 SQVTM, CDR2 ANQGSEA. The CDR3 has 16 residues. CDR3 amino acids: CSVVGGTWTENYGYTF. The CDR3 nucleotides read TGCAGCGTTGTGGGGGGCACTTGGACAGAAAACTATGGCTACACCTTC.

This clonotype was seen a few times. The chain links TRBV24-1 to TRBJ2-5; 9 nucleotides agree with TRBD2. From germline, CDR1 is KGHDR and CDR2 SFDVKD. V lost 3 bases, J lost 4 bases, and 5 bases stayed unmatched. CDR3 length equals 15 residues. This CDR3 reads CATSDPATSGETQYF. CDR3 nucleotide sequence: TGTGCCACCAGTGATCCGGCGACTAGCGGAGAGACCCAGTACTTC.

This clonotype has just a few counts. The V and J genes are TRBV5-5 and TRBJ2-5; the D gene could be TRBD1 or TRBD2 (6 bases each). Trimming pared 4 bases from V and 2 bases from J, leaving 18 bases between. Per germline, CDR1 SGHKS and CDR2 YYEKEE (reference sequence). The CDR3 contains 16 residues. The CDR3 DNA reads as TGTGCCAGCAGCCGGGGACATGGGGGGAGACAAGAGACCCAGTACTTC. Residues: CASSRGHGGRQETQYF.

This clonotype has only a few counts. The chain joins TRBV7-2 to TRBJ2-2, with unresolved D. V lost 1 base and J lost 2, with 14 bases in between. This CDR3 comprises 17 residues. CDR1 is SGHTA, CDR2 FQGNSA, per germline. The CDR3: CASSLVTVAPNTGELFF. The DNA of the CDR3 is TGTGCCAGCAGCTTAGTCACAGTTGCCCCTAACACCGGGGAGCTGTTTTTT.

The chain carries TRBV6-2 or TRBV6-3 and TRBJ2-7, with D possibly being TRBD2 (6 bases). The V end was cut by 2 bases, the J end by 2 bases, with 16 bases between. The CDR3 loop spans 16 amino acids. Germline loops: CDR1 MNHEY, CDR2 SVGEGT. Here the CDR3 DNA reads TGTGCCAGCAGTTACAGGAGGGCAGGGCCACCCTACGAGCAGTACTTC. Translating it yields CASSYRRAGPPYEQYF.